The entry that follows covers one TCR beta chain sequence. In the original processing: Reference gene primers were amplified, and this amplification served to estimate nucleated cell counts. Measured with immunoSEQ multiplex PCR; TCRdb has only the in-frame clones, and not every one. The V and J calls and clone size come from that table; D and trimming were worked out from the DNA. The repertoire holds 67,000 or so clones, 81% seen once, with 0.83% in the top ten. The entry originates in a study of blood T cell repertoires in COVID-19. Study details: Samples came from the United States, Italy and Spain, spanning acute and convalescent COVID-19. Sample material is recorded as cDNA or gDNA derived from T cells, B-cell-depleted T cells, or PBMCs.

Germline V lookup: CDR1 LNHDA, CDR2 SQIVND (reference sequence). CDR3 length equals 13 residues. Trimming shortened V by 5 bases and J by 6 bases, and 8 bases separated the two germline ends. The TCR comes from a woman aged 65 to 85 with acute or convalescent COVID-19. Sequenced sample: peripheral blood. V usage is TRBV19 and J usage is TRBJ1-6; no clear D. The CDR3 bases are TGTGCCAGTAGTTGGGAGGGTAATTCACCCCTCCACTTT. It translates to CASSWEGNSPLHF.